A single sample gave rise to the 19 T cell receptor beta chains below, sequenced in a study of blood T cell repertoires in COVID-19. The table came from immunoSEQ multiplex PCR; TCRdb's copy has only in-frame clones and leaves some out. The sample yields around 150,000 clones, around 86% seen once. The source material was peripheral blood. The receptors originated from a man in his sixties or seventies with acute or convalescent COVID-19.

This chain links TRBV19 with TRBJ2-1, with 11 bases fitting TRBD2. Per the germline V gene, CDR1 is LNHDA and CDR2 is SQIVND (reference sequence). V lost 3 bases, J lost 7 bases, and 8 bases stayed unmatched. This CDR3 spans 16 amino acids. CDR3 protein: CASSILAGGPRNEQFF. CDR3 nucleotide sequence: TGTGCCAGTAGTATCTTAGCGGGAGGGCCCCGAAATGAGCAGTTCTTC.

The V gene is TRBV27, the J gene TRBJ1-2, with D hard to call. The germline V and J ends were trimmed by 6 bases and 6 bases, with 14 bases remaining between them. CDR3 length: 13 residues. Germline loops: CDR1 MNHEY, CDR2 SMNVEV (reference sequence). CDR3 amino acids: CASRTVTSDGYTF. The CDR3 DNA reads TGTGCCAGCAGAACGGTCACAAGCGATGGCTACACCTTC.

The V gene is TRBV6-2 or TRBV6-3, the J gene TRBJ2-3; tentative D call: TRBD2 (6 bases). The germline V gene has CDR1 MNHEY and CDR2 SVGEGT. Trimming took off 0 bases at V and 6 bases at J, with 16 bases between the two ends. There are 16 residues in the CDR3. DNA of the CDR3: TGTGCCAGCAGTTACTCGCTACTAGCTGAAGGGGATACGCAGTATTTT. This translates into CASSYSLLAEGDTQYF.

This sequence joins TRBV6-5 and TRBJ2-2, with TRBD2 matching 9 bases. The CDR3 runs to 14 residues. The V and J ends lost 8 bases and 7 bases, in that order; junction bases with no gene match: 8. Germline V gene sequence: CDR1 MNHEY, CDR2 SVGAGI. This chain's CDR3 is CASARREGVGELFF. The CDR3 region has the DNA TGTGCCAGCGCGAGGCGGGAGGGGGTCGGGGAGCTGTTTTTT.

The chain links TRBV5-6 to TRBJ1-3, with D hard to call. Per germline, CDR1 SGHDT and CDR2 YYEEEE. The ends were cut back, 0 bases at V and 3 bases at J, with 13 bases in the middle. The CDR3 runs 16 residues. CDR3 sequence: CASSLVARGVGNTIYF. For the CDR3, the DNA is TGTGCCAGCAGCTTGGTCGCCCGGGGTGTTGGAAACACCATATATTTT.

The gene calls are TRBV5-1 and TRBJ2-1; D is possibly TRBD1 (5 bases). Germline V CDR1 and CDR2: SGHRS, YFSETQ. CDR3 length: 14 amino acids. V lost 0 bases and J lost 5, with 9 bases in between. In DNA, the CDR3 is TGCGCCAGCAGCTTGGGCAGGGTAGACAATGAGCAGTTCTTC. It is translated as CASSLGRVDNEQFF. The full variable domain, rest sourced from reference TRBV5-1 and TRBJ2-1, is KAGVTQTPRYLIKTRGQQVTLSCSPISGHRSVSWYQQTPGQGLQFLFEYFSETQRNKGNFPGRFSGRQFSNSRSEMNVSTLELGDSALYLCASSLGRVDNEQFFGPGTRLTVL.

This chain links TRBV29-1 with TRBJ2-1, with 10 nucleotides matching TRBD2. The V gene end was trimmed by 0 bases and the J gene end by 8 bases; junction bases not matched to a gene: 10. Germline assignment: CDR1 SQVTM and CDR2 ANQGSEA. There are 16 residues in the CDR3. CDR3 residues: CSVEDRLAGVLDEQFF. Here the CDR3 DNA reads TGCAGCGTTGAAGATCGGCTAGCGGGAGTATTGGATGAGCAGTTCTTC.

The genes are TRBV10-3 and TRBJ2-1; D remains unclear. Deletions cut 3 bases from V and 0 bases from J, with 12 bases between. The CDR3 spans 16 residues. Germline V lookup: CDR1 ENHRY, CDR2 SYGVKD. CDR3 bases: TGTGCCATCAGTGATAATAGCCGGAGCTCCTACAATGAGCAGTTCTTC. Protein product: CAISDNSRSSYNEQFF.

Worth noting for this clone: The limits of the CDR3 on the DNA are not certain, so only TCRdb's listed CDR3 is given. CDR3 amino acids: CASILGAINEKLFF. The chain carries TRBV2 and TRBJ1-4; the D call in the table, TRBD1, was not verified against the DNA. The CDR3 spans 14 amino acids, including both terminal residues. Germline loops: CDR1 SNHLY, CDR2 FYNNEI.

This sequence joins TRBV15 and TRBJ2-2; the match to TRBD1 covers 10 bases. CDR3 length: 16 amino acids. V was clipped by 6 bases and J by 3 bases; unmatched bases: 7. CDR1 and CDR2 from the germline V gene are LNHNV and YYDKDF (reference sequence). This chain's CDR3 is CATRTPGTGDTGELFF. CDR3 nucleotides: TGTGCCACCAGAACTCCCGGGACAGGGGACACCGGGGAGCTGTTTTTT. The full variable domain, its missing parts supplied by reference TRBV15 and TRBJ2-2, is DAMVIQNPRYQVTQFGKPVTLSCSQTLNHNVMYWYQQKSSQAPKLLFHYYDKDFNNEADTPDNFQSRRPNTSFCFLDIRSPGLGDTAMYLCATRTPGTGDTGELFFGEGSRLTVL.

Only one count was recorded for this clone. CDR3 loop: CAWSYQGLSGNTIYF. For the CDR3, the DNA is TGTGCCTGGAGCTATCAGGGTCTCTCTGGAAACACCATATATTTT. The rearrangement joins TRBV30 to TRBJ1-3; maybe TRBD1 (5 bases). The CDR3 is 15 amino acids. Trimming took off 3 bases at V and 0 bases at J, with 12 bases between the two ends. The germline V gene has CDR1 GTSNPN and CDR2 SVGIG (reference sequence).

V usage is TRBV28 and J usage is TRBJ1-4; 7 bases agree with TRBD1. V lost 4 bases and J lost 8; bases outside the gene matches: 10. The CDR3 length is 15 residues. Germline V CDR1 and CDR2: MDHEN, SYDVKM. The CDR3 sequence is CASSSSTGRIEKLFF. CDR3 DNA sequence: TGTGCCAGCAGTTCGTCGACAGGGAGGATCGAAAAACTGTTTTTT.

The chain couples TRBV5-1 to TRBJ1-4, with 8 bases identical to TRBD1. The V segment lost 4 bases and the J segment 5 bases; nucleotides outside the gene matches: 7. The V gene's germline CDR1 is SGHRS and CDR2 YFSETQ. CDR3 size: 15 residues. In nucleotides, the CDR3 is TGCGCCAGCAGCCCCGGACAGGGCGGGAATGAAAAACTGTTTTTT. This codes for CASSPGQGGNEKLFF. Supplemented by reference TRBV5-1 and TRBJ1-4, the full variable domain reads KAGVTQTPRYLIKTRGQQVTLSCSPISGHRSVSWYQQTPGQGLQFLFEYFSETQRNKGNFPGRFSGRQFSNSRSEMNVSTLELGDSALYLCASSPGQGGNEKLFFGSGTQLSVL.

The gene calls are TRBV7-3 and TRBJ2-1, with 11 bases lining up with TRBD1. The CDR3 runs 17 residues. Looked up from germline, CDR1 is SGHTA and CDR2 is FQGTGA. Germline trimming cut 4 bases from V and 6 bases from J; bases unmatched to any gene: 11. CDR3 in amino acids: CASSSSFGTGGRNEQFF. For the CDR3, the DNA is TGTGCCAGCAGCTCTTCCTTCGGGACAGGGGGACGCAATGAGCAGTTCTTC.

This chain joins TRBV7-3 and TRBJ2-1; 13 nucleotides match TRBD2. This CDR3 has 15 amino acids. In germline, CDR1 is SGHTA, CDR2 FQGTGA. Trimming took 5 bases from V and 5 from J; bases not matched to a gene: 3. The CDR3 nucleotides are TGTGCCAGCAGCATGGGACTAGCGGGAAACAATGAGCAGTTCTTC. Its translation: CASSMGLAGNNEQFF.

The genes are TRBV5-1 and TRBJ2-3, with D possibly being TRBD1 (6 bases). Germline V gene lookup returns CDR1 SGHRS and CDR2 YFSETQ. The CDR3 covers 14 residues. V was pared by 0 bases and J by 6 bases, with 11 bases between. For the CDR3, the DNA is TGCGCCAGCAGCTTGGCCGCAGGGGTGGATACGCAGTATTTT. This translates into CASSLAAGVDTQYF.

This chain uses TRBV5-1 with TRBJ2-1, with D possibly being TRBD2 (6 bases). Germline V gene lookup returns CDR1 SGHRS and CDR2 YFSETQ. Trimming removed 4 bases from V and 1 base from J, with 12 bases in between. The CDR3 covers 15 residues. The CDR3 DNA follows: TGCGCCAGCAGCCAGGACGGAGGGTCCTACAATGAGCAGTTCTTC. Its protein is CASSQDGGSYNEQFF.

This chain uses TRBV29-1 with TRBJ2-7, with TRBD1 matching over 8 bases. This CDR3 is built from 16 residues. Germline CDR1 is SQVTM and CDR2 is ANQGSEA. V lost 7 bases to trimming and J lost 1 base; unmatched junction nucleotides: 15. For the CDR3, the DNA is TGCAGCGCAAGGACAGGGTCCATCCCCTATTCCTACGAGCAGTACTTC. Protein: CSARTGSIPYSYEQYF.

The chain links TRBV6-5 to TRBJ2-7; maybe TRBD1 (6 bases). This CDR3 comprises 13 residues. V was pared by 4 bases and J by 8 bases, with 15 bases between. Germline V gene sequence: CDR1 MNHEY, CDR2 SVGAGI. The chain's CDR3 is CASSSRQARKQYF. DNA for the CDR3: TGTGCCAGCAGTTCCCGACAGGCACGGAAGCAGTACTTC.